These T cell receptor beta chains were read from a single sample in a study of CD8+ T cells in alopecia areata. Libraries were prepared by immunoSEQ multiplex PCR; TCRdb keeps only in-frame clonotypes and omits some of them. Of around 250,000 clones in the sample, around 67% are singletons; the top ten hold approximately 1.2%. The sequenced sample was CD4+ T cells sorted from blood, obtained at week 0. These receptor sequences come from a human donor with alopecia areata. CDR3s include the opening cysteine and the closing phenylalanine or tryptophan. Each record gives: D gene, J gene, V gene, CDR3 protein. D genes are given only for firm matches.

d_gene: .; j_gene: TRBJ1-2; v_gene: TRBV11-2; CDR3aa: CASYGTDNYGYTF
d_gene: .; j_gene: TRBJ1-5; v_gene: TRBV4-1; CDR3aa: CASSQGHSGWNQPQHF
d_gene: .; j_gene: TRBJ1-2; v_gene: TRBV5-1; CDR3aa: CASRGTMGHGYTF
d_gene: .; j_gene: TRBJ1-6; v_gene: TRBV7-9; CDR3aa: CASSLGDSPLHF
d_gene: TRBD1; j_gene: TRBJ1-4; v_gene: TRBV30; CDR3aa: CAWSVGTGGKLFF
d_gene: .; j_gene: TRBJ2-7; v_gene: TRBV10-3; CDR3aa: CAISARGRGTYEQYF
d_gene: TRBD1; j_gene: TRBJ1-1; v_gene: TRBV4-2; CDR3aa: CASSHHRTGTTEAFF
d_gene: .; j_gene: TRBJ2-5; v_gene: TRBV5-1; CDR3aa: CASSLEGKTQYF
d_gene: TRBD2; j_gene: TRBJ2-5; v_gene: TRBV29-1; CDR3aa: CSVVLRGGAETQYF
d_gene: .; j_gene: TRBJ2-5; v_gene: TRBV29-1; CDR3aa: CSVEGNDLETQYF
d_gene: .; j_gene: TRBJ2-1; v_gene: TRBV30; CDR3aa: CAWSRTASSYNEQFF
d_gene: .; j_gene: TRBJ2-1; v_gene: TRBV29-1; CDR3aa: CSVAPEAHEQFF
d_gene: .; j_gene: TRBJ1-5; v_gene: TRBV19; CDR3aa: CASSSNREDQPQHF
d_gene: .; j_gene: TRBJ2-3; v_gene: TRBV4-1; CDR3aa: CASSAKYSLGTDTQYF
d_gene: TRBD1; j_gene: TRBJ1-2; v_gene: TRBV6-5; CDR3aa: CASSSGQGKNYGYTF
d_gene: .; j_gene: TRBJ1-5; v_gene: TRBV6-1; CDR3aa: CASKLDSNQPQHF
d_gene: TRBD1; j_gene: TRBJ2-2; v_gene: TRBV7-6; CDR3aa: CASRTGANTGELFF
d_gene: .; j_gene: TRBJ1-5; v_gene: TRBV7-8; CDR3aa: CASRLGSNQPQHF
d_gene: .; j_gene: TRBJ1-1; v_gene: TRBV30; CDR3aa: CGAARGTEAFF
d_gene: .; j_gene: TRBJ1-1; v_gene: TRBV5-1; CDR3aa: CASSFSNTEAFF
d_gene: .; j_gene: TRBJ2-2; v_gene: TRBV27; CDR3aa: CASRITRNTGELFF
d_gene: TRBD1; j_gene: TRBJ1-6; v_gene: TRBV4-2; CDR3aa: CASSQGWDSGNSPLHF
d_gene: .; j_gene: TRBJ2-1; v_gene: TRBV30; CDR3aa: CAWSVKGRANNEQFF
d_gene: .; j_gene: TRBJ2-3; v_gene: TRBV7-2; CDR3aa: CASSLTGGLHTQYF
d_gene: .; j_gene: TRBJ1-6; v_gene: TRBV29-1; CDR3aa: CSAREGIGSPLHF
d_gene: .; j_gene: TRBJ2-1; v_gene: TRBV4-2; CDR3aa: CASSQDLGQTYNEQFF
d_gene: .; j_gene: TRBJ2-7; v_gene: TRBV6-5; CDR3aa: CASKERPDSYEQYF
d_gene: .; j_gene: TRBJ1-5; v_gene: TRBV29-1; CDR3aa: CSVGEGGQPQHF
d_gene: TRBD2; j_gene: TRBJ2-1; v_gene: TRBV7-2; CDR3aa: CASSPTGLVNNEQFF
d_gene: TRBD1; j_gene: TRBJ2-5; v_gene: TRBV5-1; CDR3aa: CASSFGQGLETQYF
d_gene: TRBD1; j_gene: TRBJ2-7; v_gene: TRBV29-1; CDR3aa: CSVAGQTLGEQYF
d_gene: TRBD1; j_gene: TRBJ2-2; v_gene: TRBV29-1; CDR3aa: CSVRQGAGGELFF
d_gene: .; j_gene: TRBJ2-5; v_gene: TRBV20-1; CDR3aa: CSASGAETQYF
d_gene: .; j_gene: TRBJ2-7; v_gene: TRBV7-9; CDR3aa: CASSLARGKDEQYF
d_gene: TRBD1; j_gene: TRBJ1-1; v_gene: TRBV29-1; CDR3aa: CSVPGQLNTEAFF
d_gene: .; j_gene: TRBJ2-7; v_gene: TRBV11-2; CDR3aa: CASTEGGGSTYEQYF
d_gene: .; j_gene: TRBJ1-2; v_gene: TRBV5-4; CDR3aa: CASSQRDIGNTF
d_gene: .; j_gene: TRBJ2-2; v_gene: TRBV11-2; CDR3aa: CASSLSLGGNTGELFF
d_gene: .; j_gene: TRBJ2-2; v_gene: TRBV14; CDR3aa: CASSQDLGLGELFF
d_gene: .; j_gene: TRBJ1-2; v_gene: TRBV7-9; CDR3aa: CASSPTGQSPLDYGYTF
d_gene: TRBD1; j_gene: TRBJ2-2; v_gene: TRBV30; CDR3aa: CAWKRGPNTGELFF
d_gene: TRBD1; j_gene: TRBJ2-3; v_gene: TRBV10-3; CDR3aa: CAVSGQGTDTQYF
d_gene: TRBD1; j_gene: TRBJ1-2; v_gene: TRBV30; CDR3aa: CAWSVQGAVYGYTF
d_gene: TRBD2; j_gene: TRBJ2-1; v_gene: TRBV7-9; CDR3aa: CASSLLAGYNEQFF
d_gene: .; j_gene: TRBJ1-5; v_gene: TRBV6-1; CDR3aa: CASIGAHPPQHF
d_gene: .; j_gene: TRBJ2-1; v_gene: TRBV19; CDR3aa: CASIENNEQFF